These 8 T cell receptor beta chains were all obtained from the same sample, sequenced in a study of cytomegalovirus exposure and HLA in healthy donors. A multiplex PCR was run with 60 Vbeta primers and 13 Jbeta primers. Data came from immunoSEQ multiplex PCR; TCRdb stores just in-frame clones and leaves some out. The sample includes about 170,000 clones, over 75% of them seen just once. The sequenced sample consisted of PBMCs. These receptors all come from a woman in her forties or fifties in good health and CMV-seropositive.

As DNA, the CDR3 is TGTGCCAGCAGTGTCACCGGGACAGGGGGCGTCACTGAAGCTTTCTTT. Encoded protein: CASSVTGTGGVTEAFF. The chain links TRBV6-1 to TRBJ1-1, with TRBD1 identical over 12 bases. Germline values: CDR1 MNHNS, CDR2 SASEGT. The V gene end was trimmed by 4 bases and the J gene end by 4 bases; junction bases not matched to a gene: 7. The CDR3 spans 16 residues.

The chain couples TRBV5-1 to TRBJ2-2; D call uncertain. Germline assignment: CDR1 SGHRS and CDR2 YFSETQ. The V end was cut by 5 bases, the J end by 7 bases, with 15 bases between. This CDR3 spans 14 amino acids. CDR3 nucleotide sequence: TGCGCCAGCAGGGTAGTCTCGGAGCACGGGGAGCTGTTTTTT. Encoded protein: CASRVVSEHGELFF. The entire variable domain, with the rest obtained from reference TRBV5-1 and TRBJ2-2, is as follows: KAGVTQTPRYLIKTRGQQVTLSCSPISGHRSVSWYQQTPGQGLQFLFEYFSETQRNKGNFPGRFSGRQFSNSRSEMNVSTLELGDSALYLCASRVVSEHGELFFGEGSRLTVL.

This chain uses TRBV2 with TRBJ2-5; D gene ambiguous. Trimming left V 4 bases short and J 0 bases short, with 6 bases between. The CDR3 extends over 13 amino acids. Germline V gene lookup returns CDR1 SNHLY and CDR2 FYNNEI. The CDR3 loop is CASSGVYQETQYF. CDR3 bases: TGTGCCAGCAGTGGAGTTTACCAAGAGACCCAGTACTTC.

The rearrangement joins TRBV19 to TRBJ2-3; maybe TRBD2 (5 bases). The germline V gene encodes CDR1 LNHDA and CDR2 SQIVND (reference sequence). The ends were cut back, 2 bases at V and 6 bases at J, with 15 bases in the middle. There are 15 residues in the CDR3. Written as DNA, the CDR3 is TGTGCCAGTAGTATACTAGCCCGGGGTGGGGATACGCAGTATTTT. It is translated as CASSILARGGDTQYF.

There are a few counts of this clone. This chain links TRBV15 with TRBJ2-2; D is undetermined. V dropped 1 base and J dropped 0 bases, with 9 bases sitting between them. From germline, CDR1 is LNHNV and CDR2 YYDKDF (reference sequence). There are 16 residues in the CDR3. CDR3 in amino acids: CATSRGYSANTGELFF. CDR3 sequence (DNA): TGTGCCACCAGCAGAGGTTACTCGGCGAACACCGGGGAGCTGTTTTTT.

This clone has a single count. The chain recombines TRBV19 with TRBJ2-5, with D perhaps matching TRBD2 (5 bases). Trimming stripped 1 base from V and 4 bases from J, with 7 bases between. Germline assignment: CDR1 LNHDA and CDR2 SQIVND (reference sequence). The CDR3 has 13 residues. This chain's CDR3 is CASSIGGAETQYF. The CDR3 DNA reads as TGTGCCAGTAGTATAGGGGGAGCAGAGACCCAGTACTTC.

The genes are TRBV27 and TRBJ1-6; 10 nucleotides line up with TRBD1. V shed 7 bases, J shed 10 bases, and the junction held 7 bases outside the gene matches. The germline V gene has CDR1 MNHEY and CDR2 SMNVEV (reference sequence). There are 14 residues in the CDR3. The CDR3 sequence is CASTLGQGGSPLHF. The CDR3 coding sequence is TGTGCCAGCACCCTAGGACAGGGGGGATCACCCCTCCACTTT.

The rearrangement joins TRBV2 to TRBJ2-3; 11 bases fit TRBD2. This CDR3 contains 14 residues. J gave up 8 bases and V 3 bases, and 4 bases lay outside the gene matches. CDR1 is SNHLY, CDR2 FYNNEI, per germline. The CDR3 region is CASSDTGTSGTQYF. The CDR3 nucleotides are TGTGCCAGCAGTGACACCGGGACTAGCGGTACGCAGTATTTT.